This record looks at one T cell receptor (beta chain) sequence and its context. The antigen is not known. The data were obtained in a study of Ad26.COV2.S vaccination and SARS-CoV-2 variants. This table comes from immunoSEQ multiplex PCR, and its TCRdb copy is limited to in-frame clones, with some not included. The table includes 410,000 or so clones, over 75% detected once. Treatment specified: around 19 received Ad26.COV2.S at low or high dose, single or two shots; about 5 received placebo; per-sample allocation not given. Samples analyzed were those drawn on day 63 after the first vaccine or placebo injection. The study, taken as a whole, reports: Participants given vaccine showed non-spike TCR breadth similar to that of placebo recipients. Vaccinees showed greater spike-specific TCR breadth than placebo recipients. Estimates derived from TCR breadth and depth analyses may have underestimated total T cell responses. Vaccinees reportedly had broad spike-specific CD8+ and CD4+ T cell responses.

The CDR3 is made up of 15 amino acids. The germline V gene encodes CDR1 SGHNT and CDR2 YENEEA. V lost 3 bases, J lost 3 bases, and 2 bases stayed unmatched. The starting material was peripheral blood, obtained in a trial of Ad26.COV2.S vaccine versus placebo. The chain has TRBV11-3 and TRBJ2-3; TRBD2 matches 11 bases. The TCR originated in a person aged 18 to 59 who received the Ad26.COV2.S COVID-19 vaccine or a placebo. The CDR3, as DNA: TGTGCCAGCAGCTTTACTAGCGGGAGTACAGATACGCAGTATTTT. Translation gives CASSFTSGSTDTQYF.